These T cell receptor beta chains were read from a single sample in a study of T cell repertoires in cytomegalovirus infection. TCRdb re-called the reads with MiXCR, one entry per CDR3 protein. The sample holds 450,000 to 600,000 distinct CDR3 sequences, about 11% seen once. Sequencing was performed on PBMCs. The receptors shown here come from a human donor in good health (CMV status not recorded). Some clones in this sample may be carry-over from other donors' samples. The CDR3 runs from the conserved cysteine through the conserved F or W. The D gene is left open where the match is weak. The listing skips clone size in some rows; elsewhere it reads once, few, many or a size class.

j_gene,d_gene,abundance,v_gene,CDR3nt,CDR3aa
TRBJ2-6,-,few,TRBV30,TGTGCCTGGAGCGCGGGGGGCAGGGGGTTCGCTGGGGCCAACGTCCTGACTTTC,CAWSAGGRGFAGANVLTF
TRBJ1-4,-,many,TRBV4-1,TGCGCCAGCAGCATAAAGGGGGAAGACGAAAAACTGTTTTTT,CASSIKGEDEKLFF
TRBJ2-2,TRBD1,few,TRBV6-5,TGTGCCAGCAGAGTTTCCTCCGGGACAGGCGACACCGGGGAGCTGTTTTTT,CASRVSSGTGDTGELFF
TRBJ1-6,TRBD1,-,TRBV7-9,TGTGCCAGCAGGGGGACAGATAATTCACCCCTCCACTTT,CASRGTDNSPLHF
TRBJ2-7,TRBD2,many,TRBV10-3,TGTGCCATCAGTGGGCTAGCGGGAGGGTCCTACGAGCAGTACTTC,CAISGLAGGSYEQYF
TRBJ2-1,TRBD1,few,TRBV10-1,TGCGCCAGCAGTGGGGACAGCCATGAGCAGTTCTTC,CASSGDSHEQFF
TRBJ1-5,-,-,TRBV2,TGTGCCAGCAGTGGAGGGGCGCAGGGAAAACAGCCCCAGCATTTT,CASSGGAQGKQPQHF
TRBJ2-7,TRBD2,many,TRBV6-6,TGTGCCAGCAGCGGGACTAGCGGGAGTCACAACGAGCAGTACTTC,CASSGTSGSHNEQYF
TRBJ2-1,TRBD2,many,TRBV5-1,TGCGCCAGCAGGTCCGGGACTAGCGGGAGCGATGAGCAGTTCTTC,CASRSGTSGSDEQFF
TRBJ2-3,-,many,TRBV7-2,TGTGCCAGCAGGCCAACTCGACAGCTAAGAGCAGATACGCAGTATTTT,CASRPTRQLRADTQYF
TRBJ2-3,TRBD2,many,TRBV7-9,TGTGCCACCACCTCCCGGACTAGCGGGGCCACAGATACGCAGTATTTT,CATTSRTSGATDTQYF
TRBJ1-5,TRBD1,few,TRBV20-1,TGCAGTGCTACAACCGGGACAGGCAATCAGCCCCAGCATTTT,CSATTGTGNQPQHF
TRBJ1-1,-,-,TRBV30,TGTGCCTGGAGCGTCGCGGCAACCGGGCGAGCTTTCTTT,CAWSVAATGRAFF
TRBJ2-7,-,many,TRBV10-3,TGTGCCATCAGTGAAGGGTACTACGAGCAGTACTTC,CAISEGYYEQYF
TRBJ1-1,-,many,TRBV18,TGTGCCAGCTCACCAGGGGGTAGCAGGGAGAACACTGAAGCTTTCTTT,CASSPGGSRENTEAFF
TRBJ1-6,-,-,TRBV3-1,TGTGCCAGCAGCCAAGAAGGCTTACTGGGTTCACCCCTCCACTTT,CASSQEGLLGSPLHF
TRBJ2-5,-,few,TRBV19,TGTGCCAGTAGTATCCCCTTGGAGACCCAGTACTTC,CASSIPLETQYF
TRBJ2-5,-,many,TRBV5-1,TGTGCCAGCAGCTTAGTTGGGGGCCAAGAGACCCAGTACTTC,CASSLVGGQETQYF
TRBJ1-3,-,-,TRBV19,TGTGCCAGTAGTATCCCGCAGGGGCTGAAGCTTGGAAACACCATATATTTT,CASSIPQGLKLGNTIYF
TRBJ2-2,-,many,TRBV7-3,TGTGCCAGCAGCTTAAACGGGAACACCGGGGAGCTGTTTTTT,CASSLNGNTGELFF
TRBJ1-4,-,-,TRBV3-1,TGTGCCAGCAGCCAAGGTGTCCGGGGACTGTTTTTT,CASSQGVRGLFF
TRBJ2-5,TRBD1,many,TRBV5-1,TGCGCCAGCAGCTTGCCACAGGGGGCCACGGCAGAGACCCAGTACTTC,CASSLPQGATAETQYF